This passage covers 14 T cell receptor beta chains from one sample sequenced in a study of T cell responses to AZD1222 COVID-19 vaccine. Repertoires were generated with immunoSEQ multiplex PCR, while TCRdb's copy carries only in-frame clones and drops some. Here the sample spans roughly 150,000 clones, approximately 91% being singletons. The source was peripheral blood, collected 28 days after the second AZD1222 dose. The origin of the receptors is an adult who received the AZD1222 COVID-19 vaccine.

On this clone: Other DNA sequences within the sample encode an identical CDR3. The chain employs TRBV12-3 or TRBV12-4 and TRBJ1-2, with D possibly being TRBD1 (6 bases). The CDR3 runs 13 residues. V shed 6 bases and J shed 1 base, with 9 bases lying between them. In DNA, the CDR3 is TGTGCCAGCAGCCTACAGGGTAACTATGGCTACACCTTC. Its translation is CASSLQGNYGYTF.

J is TRBJ2-7 and V is TRBV10-1, with TRBD1 matching over 9 bases. V was clipped by 0 bases and J by 0 bases; unmatched bases: 6. Germline V gives CDR1 WNHNN, CDR2 SYGVQD (reference sequence). The CDR3 contains 17 residues. The CDR3 protein is CASSESFLGQGSYEQYF. The CDR3 DNA is TGCGCCAGCAGTGAGTCTTTTTTGGGACAGGGCTCCTACGAGCAGTACTTC.

The rearrangement links TRBV5-1 to TRBJ1-2; a possible D gene is TRBD1 (5 bases). Germline V gene lookup returns CDR1 SGHRS and CDR2 YFSETQ. This CDR3 has 15 residues. V shed 0 bases and J shed 2 bases, with 11 bases lying between them. CDR3 bases: TGCGCCAGCAGCTTGGTCGGGGACGCAAACTATGGCTACACCTTC. It codes for CASSLVGDANYGYTF.

The genes are TRBV28 and TRBJ1-5, with TRBD1 as a possible D gene (5 bases). The CDR3 sequence is 13 residues long. Trimming took off 3 bases at V and 6 bases at J, with 9 bases between the two ends. Germline lookup yields CDR1 MDHEN and CDR2 SYDVKM. This CDR3 reads CASSLGLAQPQHF. CDR3 DNA sequence: TGTGCCAGCAGTTTGGGGCTGGCTCAGCCCCAGCATTTT. Based on the CDR3 plus reference TRBV28 and TRBJ1-5, the full variable domain is DVKVTQSSRYLVKRTGEKVFLECVQDMDHENMFWYRQDPGLGLRLIYFSYDVKMKEKGDIPEGYSVSREKKERFSLILESASTNQTSMYLCASSLGLAQPQHFGDGTRLSIL.

The chain carries TRBV6-2 or TRBV6-3 and TRBJ1-5, with 9 bases fitting TRBD1. This CDR3 region has 21 residues. CDR1 is MNHEY and CDR2 is SVGEGT in the germline V gene. Trimming took 3 bases from V and 0 from J; bases not matched to a gene: 18. Here the CDR3 DNA reads TGTGCCAGCAGTTATGCAGTTGGGACAGGGAAAATTCTCCATAGCAATCAGCCCCAGCATTTT. It specifies CASSYAVGTGKILHSNQPQHF.

This chain's CDR3 is CASGQGNYGYTF. The CDR3 coding sequence is TGTGCCAGCGGACAGGGAAACTATGGCTACACCTTC. V gene TRBV9 combines with J gene TRBJ1-2; 8 bases agree with TRBD1. V lost 7 bases to trimming and J lost 2 bases; unmatched junction nucleotides: 1. Per germline, CDR1 SGDLS and CDR2 YYNGEE. The CDR3 consists of 12 residues.

The chain links TRBV6-5 to TRBJ1-5; D unclear. V was trimmed by 0 bases and J by 2 bases, leaving 8 bases between them. The CDR3 has 15 residues. Germline V CDR1 and CDR2: MNHEY, SVGAGI. The CDR3, as DNA: TGTGCCAGCAGTTACTCAGGTCAGGGCAATCAGCCCCAGCATTTT. This codes for CASSYSGQGNQPQHF.

The rearrangement links TRBV7-9 to TRBJ1-6, with no clear D. Germline V gene sequence: CDR1 SEHNR, CDR2 FQNEAQ (reference sequence). The V end lost 2 bases, the J end lost 7 bases, and 15 bases lay between the germline ends. CDR3 length equals 16 residues. The CDR3 loop is CASSLLGGSVNSPLHF. In DNA form, the CDR3 reads TGTGCCAGCAGCTTATTGGGAGGCTCTGTAAATTCACCCCTCCACTTT.

The chain combines TRBV27 with TRBJ1-1; D uncertain. V was shortened by 2 bases and J by 1 base, with 5 bases between the two germline ends. Germline CDR1 reads MNHEY; CDR2 reads SMNVEV (reference sequence). This CDR3 has 13 residues. Here the CDR3 DNA reads TGTGCCAGCAGTTTAAGACAGAACACTGAAGCTTTCTTT. This sequence encodes CASSLRQNTEAFF.

The gene calls are TRBV7-2 and TRBJ2-7; TRBD1 might be the D (6 bases). CDR1 and CDR2 (germline): SGHTA, FQGNSA. CDR3 length: 13 amino acids. V lost 4 bases, J lost 5 bases, and 12 bases lay in between. The CDR3 reads CASSYRTANEQYF. In DNA, the CDR3 is TGTGCCAGCAGCTATAGGACAGCTAACGAGCAGTACTTC.

This chain uses TRBV28 with TRBJ2-7; D is uncertain. This CDR3 spans 13 amino acids. In germline, CDR1 is MDHEN, CDR2 SYDVKM. V was cut by 7 bases and J by 4 bases, with 14 bases left in between. The CDR3 sequence: CASTLGPGYEQYF. The CDR3 region has the DNA TGTGCCAGCACCCTAGGCCCAGGTTACGAGCAGTACTTC.

V and J are TRBV7-3 and TRBJ2-6; no clear D gene. V was pared by 3 bases and J by 2 bases, with 5 bases between. CDR3 length: 14 amino acids. Germline V gene lookup returns CDR1 SGHTA and CDR2 FQGTGA. CDR3 sequence: CASSFSPGANVLTF. The CDR3 region has the DNA TGTGCCAGCAGCTTTAGTCCTGGGGCCAACGTCCTGACTTTC.

The V call is TRBV25-1, the J call TRBJ2-7, with a possible D match to TRBD2 (7 bases). The CDR3 sequence is 16 residues long. V lost 3 bases, J lost 3 bases, and 18 bases lay in between. Germline-derived CDR1 and CDR2 are MGHDK and SYGVNS. CDR3 protein: CASSDLRGAGNYEQYF. CDR3 in DNA: TGTGCCAGCAGTGACCTCCGGGGGGCAGGGAACTACGAGCAGTACTTC.

The J gene is TRBJ2-2, the V gene TRBV28; D gene uncertain. CDR1 and CDR2 (germline): MDHEN, SYDVKM. This CDR3 has 14 amino acids. Trimming removed 8 bases at V and 1 base at J, with 11 bases between. CDR3 sequence: CASPLWRNTGELFF. Written as DNA, the CDR3 is TGTGCCAGCCCCCTTTGGCGGAACACCGGGGAGCTGTTTTTT.